The TCR beta chain under discussion was sequenced for a study of cytomegalovirus exposure and HLA in healthy donors. PCR amplification relied on 60 Vbeta primers (plus 13 Jbeta primers). Libraries were prepared by immunoSEQ multiplex PCR; TCRdb keeps only in-frame clonotypes and omits some of them. The specimen's table records more than 100,000 clones. In germline, CDR1 is MNHNY, CDR2 SVGAGI (reference sequence). The CDR3 totals 15 residues. The source material was PBMCs. The chain links TRBV6-6 to TRBJ2-5, with 11 bases identical to TRBD1. The J call may be incorrect, as the DNA end agrees better with TRBJ2-7. This clonotype originated in a woman aged 40 to 50 in good health and CMV-seronegative. CDR3 nucleotide sequence: TGTGCCAGCAGTCGGGGACAGGGGGGCTCCTACGAGCAGTACTTC. Translating gives CASSRGQGGSYEQYF.